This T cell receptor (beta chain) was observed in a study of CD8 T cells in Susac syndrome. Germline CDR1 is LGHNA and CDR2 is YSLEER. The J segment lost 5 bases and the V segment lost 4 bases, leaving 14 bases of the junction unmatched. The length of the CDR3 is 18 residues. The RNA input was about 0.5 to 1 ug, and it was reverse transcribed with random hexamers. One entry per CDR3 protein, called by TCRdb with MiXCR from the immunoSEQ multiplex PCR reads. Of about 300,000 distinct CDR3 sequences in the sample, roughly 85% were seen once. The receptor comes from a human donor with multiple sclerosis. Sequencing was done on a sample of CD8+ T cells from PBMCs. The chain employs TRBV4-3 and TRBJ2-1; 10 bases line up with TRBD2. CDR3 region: CASSPIPLTSGLNNEQFF. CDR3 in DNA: TGCGCCAGCAGCCCCATACCCCTGACTAGCGGGCTTAACAATGAGCAGTTCTTC.